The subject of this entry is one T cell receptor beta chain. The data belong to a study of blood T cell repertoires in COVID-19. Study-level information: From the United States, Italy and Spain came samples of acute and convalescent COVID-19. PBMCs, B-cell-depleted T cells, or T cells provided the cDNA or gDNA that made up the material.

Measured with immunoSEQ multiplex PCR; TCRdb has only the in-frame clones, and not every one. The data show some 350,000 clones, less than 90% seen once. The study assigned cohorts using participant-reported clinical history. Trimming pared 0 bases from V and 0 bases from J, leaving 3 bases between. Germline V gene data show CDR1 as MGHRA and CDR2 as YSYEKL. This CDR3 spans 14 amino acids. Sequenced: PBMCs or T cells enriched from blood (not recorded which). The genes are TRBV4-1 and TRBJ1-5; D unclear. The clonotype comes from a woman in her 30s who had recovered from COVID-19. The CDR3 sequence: CASSQDISNQPQHF. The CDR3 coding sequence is TGCGCCAGCAGCCAAGACATTAGCAATCAGCCCCAGCATTTT.